The sequence of this TCR beta chain was determined in a study of neurological immune-mediated disorders. Notes on the study in general: Expanded clones shared no CDR3 amino acid sequences across subjects, suggesting private repertoires in all groups.

Germline V gene data show CDR1 as SGHTA and CDR2 as FQGNSA. This CDR3 comprises 14 residues. V was clipped by 3 bases and J by 0 bases, with 6 bases between them. The table lists this clonotype with many counts. Its antigen is not known. The cells used in sorted libraries, CD4+ or CD8+ T cells, numbered about a million. 5'RACE generated cDNA with 10-nucleotide random UMIs. Each CDR3 protein is one row after TCRdb ran MiXCR on the 5' RACE reads. The table has more than 30,000 distinct CDR3 sequences, just over 4% seen once. The material sequenced was CD4+ T cells from blood. The receptor was derived from a woman in her 40s in good health. This rearrangement joins TRBV7-2 to TRBJ2-1, with D hard to call. CDR3 nucleotides: TGTGCCAGCAGCTTGGGAAGCTCCTACAATGAGCAGTTCTTC. Translated: CASSLGSSYNEQFF.